Listed below are T cell receptor beta chains from one sample, sequenced in a study of T cell responses to AZD1222 COVID-19 vaccine. Produced via immunoSEQ multiplex PCR; TCRdb's table is partial and in-frame only. Counted here are approximately 93,000 clones, around nine tenths occurring once; the ten biggest clones make up roughly 5%. Source: peripheral blood, taken 28 days after the second AZD1222 dose. These receptors came from an adult who received the AZD1222 COVID-19 vaccine. Both conserved end residues are part of each CDR3. D genes are given only for firm matches. Clone size is not always given. Where it is, it says once, few, many or a class for expanded clones.

abundance: .
d_gene: .
j_gene: TRBJ1-6
v_gene: TRBV7-2
CDR3nt: TGTGCCAGCAGCTTAGGCCGGACGGGAAATTCACCCCTCCACTTT
CDR3aa: CASSLGRTGNSPLHF

abundance: .
d_gene: .
j_gene: TRBJ1-5
v_gene: TRBV5-6
CDR3nt: TGTGCCAGCAGCTTGAAGGGTCGGGGTCAGCCCCAGCATTTT
CDR3aa: CASSLKGRGQPQHF

abundance: .
d_gene: TRBD1
j_gene: TRBJ1-4
v_gene: TRBV19
CDR3nt: TGTGCCAGTAGTAGGACAGGAGGTAATGAAAAACTGTTTTTT
CDR3aa: CASSRTGGNEKLFF

abundance: .
d_gene: TRBD2
j_gene: TRBJ2-3
v_gene: TRBV2
CDR3nt: TGTGCCAGCAGCCGACTAGCGGGGGGGACAGATACGCAGTATTTT
CDR3aa: CASSRLAGGTDTQYF

abundance: .
d_gene: TRBD1
j_gene: TRBJ1-1
v_gene: TRBV19
CDR3nt: TGTGCCAGTAGTATTTGGGGGACAGGGATGAACACTGAAGCTTTCTTT
CDR3aa: CASSIWGTGMNTEAFF

abundance: .
d_gene: TRBD2
j_gene: TRBJ2-5
v_gene: TRBV6-1
CDR3nt: TGTGCCAGCAGTGCAGCGGGGGGGCAAGAGACCCAGTACTTC
CDR3aa: CASSAAGGQETQYF

abundance: .
d_gene: .
j_gene: TRBJ2-2
v_gene: TRBV3-1/TRBV3-2
CDR3nt: TGTGCCAGCAGCCAAGTAGGAGGACAGCTGAACACCGGGGAGCTGTTTTTT
CDR3aa: CASSQVGGQLNTGELFF

abundance: once
d_gene: .
j_gene: TRBJ1-2
v_gene: TRBV12-3/TRBV12-4
CDR3nt: TGTGCCAGCACCGCATGGGCGGATTATGGCTACACCTTC
CDR3aa: CASTAWADYGYTF

abundance: .
d_gene: .
j_gene: TRBJ1-5
v_gene: TRBV5-5
CDR3nt: TGTGCCAGCAGCTTGGGTTTTCGCAATCAGCCCCAGCATTTT
CDR3aa: CASSLGFRNQPQHF

abundance: .
d_gene: TRBD1
j_gene: TRBJ1-1
v_gene: TRBV12-5
CDR3nt: TGTGCTAGTGGTCTCGGACAGGAGCACGGTGAAGCTTTCTTT
CDR3aa: CASGLGQEHGEAFF

abundance: .
d_gene: .
j_gene: TRBJ1-1
v_gene: TRBV19
CDR3nt: TGTGCCAGTATTGTCGGGGTCTTAGCTTTCTTT
CDR3aa: CASIVGVLAFF

abundance: .
d_gene: .
j_gene: TRBJ2-3
v_gene: TRBV4-1
CDR3nt: TGCGCCAGCAGCCAAGATCGACCTGCAGATACGCAGTATTTT
CDR3aa: CASSQDRPADTQYF

abundance: .
d_gene: .
j_gene: TRBJ2-3
v_gene: TRBV29-1
CDR3nt: TGCAGCATGACCCAACAGGGTCTGGGCACAGATACGCAGTATTTT
CDR3aa: CSMTQQGLGTDTQYF

abundance: .
d_gene: .
j_gene: TRBJ1-2
v_gene: TRBV9
CDR3nt: TGTGCCAGCAGCCCGAGAGGGTCGGTCGGGGGCTTTGGCTACACCTTC
CDR3aa: CASSPRGSVGGFGYTF

abundance: .
d_gene: TRBD2
j_gene: TRBJ2-3
v_gene: TRBV24-1
CDR3nt: TGTGCCACCAGTGATGGTGTAGCGGGGGCCCCGAATCGCACAGATACGCAGTATTTT
CDR3aa: CATSDGVAGAPNRTDTQYF

abundance: .
d_gene: .
j_gene: TRBJ1-5
v_gene: TRBV10-3
CDR3nt: TGTGCCATCAGTGAACGGTTGGTGCTAGCGAATCAGCCCCAGCATTTT
CDR3aa: CAISERLVLANQPQHF

abundance: .
d_gene: TRBD2
j_gene: TRBJ2-2
v_gene: TRBV27
CDR3nt: TGTGCCAGCAGTTTAATTCCTAGCGGGGTCCACACCGGGGAGCTGTTTTTT
CDR3aa: CASSLIPSGVHTGELFF

abundance: .
d_gene: TRBD1
j_gene: TRBJ2-3
v_gene: TRBV18
CDR3nt: TGTGCCAGCTCACGGGGACAGGGGCGGCCAGATACGCAGTATTTT
CDR3aa: CASSRGQGRPDTQYF